A selection of T cell receptor beta chains follows, all from one sample in a study of blood T cells in healthy people across ages. TCRdb passed the 5' RACE reads through MiXCR, listing each CDR3 protein once. The sample lists about 1.5 million distinct CDR3 sequences, about 45% occurring once. The sequencing input was blood. The receptor set was obtained from a woman aged 18-29 years in good health. CDR3s include the opening cysteine and the closing phenylalanine or tryptophan. Each record gives: J gene, V gene, CDR3 protein.

j_call: TRBJ2-5
v_call: TRBV4-3
cdr3_aa: CASSPGTSGGVQETQYF

j_call: TRBJ2-1
v_call: TRBV27
cdr3_aa: CASSGLASNYNEQFF

j_call: TRBJ1-1
v_call: TRBV25-1
cdr3_aa: CASTNTGGVSTEAFF

j_call: TRBJ1-3
v_call: TRBV20-1
cdr3_aa: CSARGGGNTIYF

j_call: TRBJ2-7
v_call: TRBV9
cdr3_aa: CASSVAGGPTYEQYF

j_call: TRBJ1-4
v_call: TRBV4-3
cdr3_aa: CASSQDPSGGKSNEKLFF

j_call: TRBJ2-7
v_call: TRBV29-1
cdr3_aa: CSVEDRGQGYEQYF

j_call: TRBJ2-1
v_call: TRBV24-1
cdr3_aa: CATSDLDPMTSGDYNEQFF

j_call: TRBJ1-1
v_call: TRBV29-1
cdr3_aa: CSVRNLGQGASEAFF

j_call: TRBJ2-1
v_call: TRBV10-3
cdr3_aa: CAISMGYGGNEQFF

j_call: TRBJ1-2
v_call: TRBV21-1
cdr3_aa: CASSSTKGTGPINYGYTF

j_call: TRBJ2-6
v_call: TRBV7-6
cdr3_aa: CASSFRTSGANVLTF

j_call: TRBJ1-2
v_call: TRBV30
cdr3_aa: CAWSEGAGYGYTF

j_call: TRBJ2-7
v_call: TRBV3-1
cdr3_aa: CACSQADRGSYEQYF

j_call: TRBJ2-7
v_call: TRBV28
cdr3_aa: CASSITGTGDHEQYF

j_call: TRBJ2-7
v_call: TRBV6-2/TRBV6-3
cdr3_aa: CASTYRDKPYEQYF